Listed below are T cell receptor beta chains from one sample, sequenced in a study of blood T cells in healthy people across ages. From the 5' RACE reads, TCRdb called clonotypes with MiXCR, one entry per CDR3 protein. Found here are 790,000 or so distinct CDR3 sequences, 56% of them singletons; the top ten hold about a quarter. The sequenced sample was blood. The receptors come from a man aged 35-49 years in good health. The CDR3 runs from the conserved cysteine through the conserved F or W. D genes are given only for firm matches. Not all rows give a size; the values are once, few, many and, for expanded clones, a class.

abundance,j_gene,d_gene,v_gene,CDR3aa,CDR3nt
.,TRBJ2-5,.,TRBV24-1,CATSKGGSGQETQYF,TGTGCCACCAGCAAAGGGGGTTCAGGCCAAGAGACCCAGTACTTC
.,TRBJ2-7,.,TRBV5-5,CASSGGRGIYEQYF,TGTGCCAGCAGCGGGGGCCGGGGTATCTACGAGCAGTACTTC
.,TRBJ2-1,TRBD1,TRBV12-3/TRBV12-4,CASSFTGTGAYNEQFF,TGTGCCAGCAGTTTTACCGGGACAGGGGCCTACAATGAGCAGTTCTTC
.,TRBJ1-2,TRBD1,TRBV6-5,CASASQGASYYGYTF,TGTGCCAGCGCCTCACAGGGGGCTAGCTACTATGGCTACACCTTC
.,TRBJ1-5,.,TRBV12-3/TRBV12-4,CASSFAEPQHF,TGTGCCAGCAGTTTCGCGGAGCCCCAGCATTTT
.,TRBJ2-7,.,TRBV7-2,CASSFPPYEQYF,TGTGCCAGCAGCTTCCCACCCTACGAGCAGTACTTC
.,TRBJ2-3,.,TRBV6-1,CASSEGESRSDTQYF,TGTGCCAGCAGTGAAGGGGAGTCTCGTTCAGATACGCAGTATTTT
few,TRBJ1-1,.,TRBV4-3,CASSPLRGEAFF,TGCGCCAGCAGCCCCCTTCGGGGGGAAGCTTTCTTT
few,TRBJ2-6,.,TRBV11-2,CASSISHLGSGANVLTF,TGTGCCAGCAGCATCAGTCATCTCGGCTCTGGGGCCAACGTCCTGACTTTC
.,TRBJ1-2,TRBD1,TRBV6-5,CASSFLLQGANYGYTF,TGTGCCAGCAGCTTCCTACTACAGGGGGCTAACTATGGCTACACCTTC
few,TRBJ2-3,.,TRBV19,CASSIGIGTKVRDTQYF,TGTGCCAGTAGTATAGGAATCGGGACAAAAGTGCGGGATACGCAGTATTTT
.,TRBJ1-6,.,TRBV11-3,CASSVDGTGTLHF,TGTGCCAGCAGCGTAGATGGGACCGGGACCCTCCACTTT
.,TRBJ2-3,TRBD2,TRBV20-1,CSADGTTPSDTQYF,TGCAGTGCTGACGGGACTACCCCCTCAGATACGCAGTATTTT
.,TRBJ2-7,.,TRBV29-1,CSVEDRSAYEQYF,TGCAGCGTTGAAGATCGCTCGGCCTACGAGCAGTACTTC
.,TRBJ2-7,.,TRBV11-2,CASSQGNGEQYF,TGTGCCAGCAGCCAAGGGAATGGAGAGCAGTACTTC
few,TRBJ2-5,.,TRBV4-2,CASSQDYSTQETQYF,TGTGCCAGCAGCCAAGATTATAGCACCCAAGAGACCCAGTACTTC
.,TRBJ2-3,.,TRBV2,CASSEAGFTDTQYF,TGTGCCAGCAGTGAAGCGGGGTTCACAGATACGCAGTATTTT
.,TRBJ1-2,.,TRBV20-1,CSALDRHGYTF,TGCAGTGCTTTGGACAGACATGGCTACACCTTC
.,TRBJ1-2,.,TRBV21-1,CASRNLWASNYGYTF,TGTGCCAGCAGAAATCTCTGGGCCTCTAACTATGGCTACACCTTC
.,TRBJ2-5,TRBD1,TRBV5-1,CASSWGRTGVTQETQYF,TGCGCCAGCAGCTGGGGGCGGACAGGAGTGACCCAAGAGACCCAGTACTTC
.,TRBJ1-4,.,TRBV3-1,CASSQDLRANEKLFF,TGTGCCAGCAGCCAAGATCTAAGGGCAAATGAAAAACTGTTTTTT
.,TRBJ1-1,.,TRBV29-1,CSVVSQGLTEAFF,TGCAGCGTTGTCAGTCAGGGGCTGACTGAAGCTTTCTTT
.,TRBJ2-7,.,TRBV6-1,CASSEWRSYDQYF,TGTGCCAGCAGTGAATGGAGGAGCTATGACCAGTACTTC
.,TRBJ2-3,.,TRBV6-1,CASSEVSGDPQYF,TGTGCCAGCAGCGAAGTCTCGGGGGATCCGCAGTATTTT
.,TRBJ2-4,TRBD2,TRBV13,CASSSITSGGIILAKNIQYF,TGTGCCAGCAGCTCAATAACTAGCGGGGGAATAATACTAGCCAAAAACATTCAGTACTTC
.,TRBJ2-7,TRBD2,TRBV4-1,CASSQVGTGGSTYEQYF,TGCGCCAGCAGCCAAGTTGGTACGGGAGGGAGCACCTACGAGCAGTACTTC
.,TRBJ2-2,.,TRBV7-2,CASGPLNAGELFF,TGTGCCAGCGGACCATTGAACGCCGGGGAGCTGTTTTTT
.,TRBJ2-7,.,TRBV5-1,CASKGYGYEQYF,TGCGCCAGCAAAGGGTACGGGTACGAGCAGTACTTC
.,TRBJ1-2,TRBD1,TRBV6-6,CASSYKDRQDYGYTF,TGTGCCAGCAGTTACAAGGACAGGCAGGACTATGGCTACACCTTC
.,TRBJ1-5,TRBD1,TRBV27,CASSQQGAGQPQHF,TGTGCCAGCAGTCAACAGGGGGCTGGGCAGCCCCAGCATTTT
.,TRBJ1-1,.,TRBV5-1,CASRERAEAFF,TGCGCCAGCAGGGAAAGGGCTGAAGCTTTCTTT
few,TRBJ2-1,.,TRBV6-5,CASSPPIILSFTEQFF,TGTGCCAGCAGTCCACCGATAATTCTCTCTTTCACTGAGCAGTTCTTC